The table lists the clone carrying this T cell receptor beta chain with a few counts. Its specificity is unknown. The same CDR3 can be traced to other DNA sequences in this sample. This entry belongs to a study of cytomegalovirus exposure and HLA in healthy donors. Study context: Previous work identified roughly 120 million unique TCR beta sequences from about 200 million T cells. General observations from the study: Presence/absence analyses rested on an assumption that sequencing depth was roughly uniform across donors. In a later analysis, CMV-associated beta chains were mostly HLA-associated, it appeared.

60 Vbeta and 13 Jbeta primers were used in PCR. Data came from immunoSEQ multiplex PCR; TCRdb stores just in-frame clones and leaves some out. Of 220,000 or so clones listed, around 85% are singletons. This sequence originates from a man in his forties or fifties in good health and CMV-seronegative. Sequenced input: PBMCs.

The CDR3 spells CASSLAGMNTEAFF. CDR3 bases: TGTGCCAGCAGCCTTGCAGGTATGAACACTGAAGCTTTCTTT. The chain combines TRBV14 with TRBJ1-1; D is uncertain. This CDR3 has 14 residues. Trimming stripped 4 bases from V and 0 bases from J, with 9 bases between. Germline loops: CDR1 SGHDN, CDR2 FVKESK.